This T cell receptor beta chain was captured in a study of a mutant IDH1 vaccine in newly diagnosed glioma. Documented time point: baseline, week 1 (first vaccination visit). Treatment here: pre-vaccination baseline after standard-of-care therapy. The repertoire was sequenced with immunoSEQ multiplex PCR; TCRdb's copy has only in-frame clones and lacks some. The sample shows around 37,000 clones, roughly three quarters of them seen only once. Germline-derived CDR1 and CDR2 are SGHDT and YYEEEE. Trimming cost V 4 bases and J 7 bases, with 15 bases left between them. The CDR3 has 13 amino acids. This chain connects TRBV5-6 to TRBJ2-7, with TRBD2 as a possible D gene (7 bases). Sequences were derived from PBMCs, sampled from a glioma patient treated with radiotherapy, temozolomide or both. This TCR was sampled from a man aged 40-49 years with glioma. Some clones in this sample may be carry-over from other donors' samples. CDR3: CASSAGASGEQYF. DNA of the CDR3: TGTGCCAGCAGCGCGGGGGCCTCTGGGGAGCAGTACTTC.